Below, 17 T cell receptor beta chains from the same sample are listed, as sequenced in a study of shared clonotypes between healthy human individuals. Measured with immunoSEQ multiplex PCR; TCRdb has only the in-frame clones, and not every one. The sample records about 2.4 million clones, 80% to 95% being singletons. The sample comprised naive CD4+ T cells from PBMCs. Subset described: CD45RA+ positively selected. These TCRs come from a man aged 18 to 29 in good health. Some clones in this sample may be carry-over from other donors' samples.

This rearrangement joins TRBV28 to TRBJ2-7, with TRBD1 matching 12 bases. The CDR3 loop spans 18 amino acids. V was pared by 4 bases and J by 3 bases, with 13 bases of the junction left unmatched. Looked up from germline, CDR1 is MDHEN and CDR2 is SYDVKM. CDR3 bases: TGTGCCAGCAGTTCGTTTGGGACAGGGGGCGAGGGGGGCTACGAGCAGTACTTC. The encoded protein is CASSSFGTGGEGGYEQYF. The whole variable domain, remainder taken from reference TRBV28 and TRBJ2-7, is DVKVTQSSRYLVKRTGEKVFLECVQDMDHENMFWYRQDPGLGLRLIYFSYDVKMKEKGDIPEGYSVSREKKERFSLILESASTNQTSMYLCASSSFGTGGEGGYEQYFGPGTRLTVT.

This sequence joins TRBV14 and TRBJ1-1, with a weak D call TRBD1 (6 bases). Looked up from germline, CDR1 is SGHDN and CDR2 is FVKESK. CDR3 size: 16 residues. The germline V and J ends were trimmed by 3 bases and 3 bases, with 17 bases remaining between them. In DNA, the CDR3 is TGTGCCAGCAGCCAGCCCACAGGGTCTGGGTACACTGAAGCTTTCTTT. As protein: CASSQPTGSGYTEAFF.

V usage is TRBV13 and J usage is TRBJ1-4; TRBD1 agrees at 7 bases. Germline lookup yields CDR1 PRHDT and CDR2 FYEKMQ (reference sequence). There are 15 residues in the CDR3. J was trimmed by 8 bases and V by 0 bases; bases with no gene match: 6. Written as DNA, the CDR3 is TGTGCCAGCAGCTTAGGGAGACAGGGTTGGGAAAAACTGTTTTTT. Amino acid sequence: CASSLGRQGWEKLFF. Based on the CDR3 plus reference TRBV13 and TRBJ1-4, the full variable domain is AAGVIQSPRHLIKEKRETATLKCYPIPRHDTVYWYQQGPGQDPQFLISFYEKMQSDKGSIPDRFSAQQFSDYHSELNMSSLELGDSALYFCASSLGRQGWEKLFFGSGTQLSVL.

The chain employs TRBV2 and TRBJ1-5; D is unresolved. Between the trimmed V and J ends, which lost 5 bases and 4 bases, there was a span of 12 bases. The length of the CDR3 is 14 residues. Per the germline V gene, CDR1 is SNHLY and CDR2 is FYNNEI. The CDR3 loop is CASSQTPANQPQHF. As DNA, the CDR3 is TGTGCCAGCAGTCAGACACCTGCGAATCAGCCCCAGCATTTT. Filled out from reference TRBV2 and TRBJ1-5, the complete variable domain reads EPEVTQTPSHQVTQMGQEVILRCVPISNHLYFYWYRQILGQKVEFLVSFYNNEISEKSEIFDDQFSVERPDGSNFTLKIRSTKLEDSAMYFCASSQTPANQPQHFGDGTRLSIL.

The chain uses TRBV9 and TRBJ2-1; D is uncertain. Trimming left V 4 bases short and J 4 bases short, with 15 bases between. CDR1 SGDLS and CDR2 YYNGEE come from the germline V gene. The CDR3 runs 15 residues. The CDR3 spells CASSPGWASYNEQFF. The CDR3 DNA sequence: TGTGCCAGCAGCCCCGGGTGGGCGTCGTACAATGAGCAGTTCTTC.

The chain uses TRBV28 and TRBJ1-4; D is possibly TRBD1 (5 bases). With 6 bases removed from V and 6 bases from J, the gap between germline ends came to 17 bases. This CDR3 is built from 15 residues. The V gene's germline CDR1 is MDHEN and CDR2 SYDVKM. As DNA, the CDR3 is TGTGCCAGCAGATCGCCCGTGACAGTCTATGAAAAACTGTTTTTT. It specifies CASRSPVTVYEKLFF.

In its sample, this clone was seen once. The V and J genes are TRBV5-6 and TRBJ2-5; possibly TRBD2 for D (5 bases). The ends were cut back, 0 bases at V and 5 bases at J, with 14 bases in the middle. This CDR3 contains 15 residues. Germline lookup yields CDR1 SGHDT and CDR2 YYEEEE. The CDR3: CASSLGVFRRETQYF. DNA of the CDR3: TGTGCCAGCAGCTTGGGGGTCTTCAGGAGGGAGACCCAGTACTTC.

The V gene is TRBV11-1, the J gene TRBJ2-3; 8 positions match TRBD1. Germline values: CDR1 SGHAT, CDR2 FQDESV (reference sequence). The V gene end was trimmed by 4 bases and the J gene end by 3 bases; junction bases not matched to a gene: 15. The CDR3 covers 18 residues. In DNA, the CDR3 is TGTGCCAGCAGCTCCGGACAGGGTTCTTTTGCACGTACAGATACGCAGTATTTT. It yields the protein CASSSGQGSFARTDTQYF.

The rearrangement links TRBV28 to TRBJ2-1, with 7 bases that match TRBD2. Trimming at V came to 1 base and at J to 0 bases, leaving 18 bases not matched to a gene. The CDR3 contains 21 residues. Germline-derived CDR1 and CDR2 are MDHEN and SYDVKM. CDR3 DNA sequence: TGTGCCAGCAGTTTATTTCCCAATCCTTTGGCCGGGACTATCTCCTACAATGAGCAGTTCTTC. Its translation: CASSLFPNPLAGTISYNEQFF.

V usage is TRBV29-1 and J usage is TRBJ2-7; D is perhaps TRBD2 (5 bases). CDR1 and CDR2 (germline): SQVTM, ANQGSEA. CDR3 length: 12 residues. Trimming removed 2 bases at V and 3 bases at J, with 8 bases between. The CDR3 DNA is TGCAGCGTTGAATCCACTAGCTACGAGCAGTACTTC. Protein product: CSVESTSYEQYF.

Comments on this clone: Distinct nucleotide sequences in the sample also encode this CDR3. The chain is built from TRBV28 and TRBJ1-1; D gene unclear. Germline values: CDR1 MDHEN, CDR2 SYDVKM. V lost 5 bases, J lost 7 bases, and 8 bases lay in between. The CDR3 is made up of 11 amino acids. CDR3 bases: TGTGCCAGCAGTCTAGACCGTGAAGCTTTCTTT. Translated, it gives CASSLDREAFF.

The rearrangement joins TRBV19 to TRBJ1-3; no firm D call. Germline V lookup: CDR1 LNHDA, CDR2 SQIVND (reference sequence). V was trimmed by 5 bases and J by 5 bases, leaving 10 bases between them. This CDR3 is 13 amino acids long. As DNA, the CDR3 is TGTGCCAGTAGTCTAACCGCGAGAAACACCATATATTTT. Its protein product is CASSLTARNTIYF.

J is TRBJ2-2 and V is TRBV7-9; D is undetermined. The CDR3 consists of 16 residues. From germline, CDR1 is SEHNR and CDR2 FQNEAQ (reference sequence). The V end was cut by 7 bases, the J end by 4 bases, with 19 bases between. CDR3 sequence: CASTQRSPSGTGELFF. The CDR3 DNA reads as TGTGCCAGCACCCAGAGAAGTCCTTCCGGCACCGGGGAGCTGTTTTTT.

The chain recombines TRBV4-3 with TRBJ2-2; D remains unclear. CDR3 size: 16 residues. Trimming left V 0 bases short and J 4 bases short, with 12 bases between. Germline V gene sequence: CDR1 LGHNA, CDR2 YSLEER. The CDR3 DNA follows: TGCGCCAGCAGCCAAGAACCGGCGCAGTCCACCGGGGAGCTGTTTTTT. Its protein is CASSQEPAQSTGELFF.

The gene calls are TRBV21-1 and TRBJ1-5. TRBV21-1 is termed a pseudogene. This CDR3 contains 18 residues. CDR3 in amino acids: CASSPGAGTLLSFQPQHF. The CDR3 nucleotides are TGTGCCAGCAGCCCCGGGGCAGGGACTTTGCTTTCCTTTCAGCCCCAGCATTTT.

The CDR3 sequence: CASSLTSTRQETQYF. CDR3 nucleotides: TGTGCCAGCAGCTTGACGTCGACTAGGCAAGAGACCCAGTACTTC. V usage is TRBV5-4 and J usage is TRBJ2-5, with D perhaps TRBD2 (6 bases). The germline V gene has CDR1 SGHNT and CDR2 YYREEE (reference sequence). CDR3 length equals 15 residues. Between the trimmed V and J ends, which lost 1 base and 2 bases, there was a span of 12 bases.

The chain has TRBV5-1 and TRBJ1-3; D perhaps matches TRBD1 (6 bases). V dropped 3 bases and J dropped 8 bases, with 18 bases sitting between them. The CDR3 runs to 15 residues. Germline V gives CDR1 SGHRS, CDR2 YFSETQ. CDR3 sequence reads: CASSSSRGWGDTIYF. Written as DNA, the CDR3 is TGCGCCAGCAGCTCATCCAGGGGCTGGGGGGACACCATATATTTT.